The source of this TCR beta chain is a study of response to subunit inactivated influenza vaccine. Study-level points and caveats: Authors proposed each seasonal influenza vaccination draws in few new T cells.

Trimming stripped 2 bases from V and 4 bases from J, with 8 bases between. The germline V gene has CDR1 LNHNV and CDR2 YYDKDF (reference sequence). This CDR3 region has 13 residues. The table lists this clonotype with a few counts. Its antigen is currently unknown. TCRdb independently ran MiXCR on the RT-PCR reads; one entry per CDR3 protein. Here the sample spans hundreds of thousands of distinct CDR3 sequences, about 15% being singletons. J is TRBJ2-5 and V is TRBV15; D remains unclear. The sequenced sample was PBMCs from blood, obtained roughly 2 weeks before vaccination. This receptor was taken from a man over 45 who received an inactivated influenza vaccine. The CDR3 loop is CATSRSRTETQYF. The DNA for the CDR3 is TGTGCCACCAGCAGAAGTCGAACAGAGACCCAGTACTTC.